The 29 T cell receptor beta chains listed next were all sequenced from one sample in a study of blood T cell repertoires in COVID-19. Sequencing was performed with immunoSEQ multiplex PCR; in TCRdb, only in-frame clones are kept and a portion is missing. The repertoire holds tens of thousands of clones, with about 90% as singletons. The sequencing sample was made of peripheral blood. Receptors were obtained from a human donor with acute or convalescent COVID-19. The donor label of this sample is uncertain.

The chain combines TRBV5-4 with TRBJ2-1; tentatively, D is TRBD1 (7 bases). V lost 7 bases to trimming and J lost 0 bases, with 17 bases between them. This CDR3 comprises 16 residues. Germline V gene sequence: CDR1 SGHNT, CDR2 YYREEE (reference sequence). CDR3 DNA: TGTGCCAGCTCCCAGGGGGGTGTGGACTCCTACAATGAGCAGTTCTTC. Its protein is CASSQGGVDSYNEQFF.

CDR3 nucleotides: TGCGCCAGCAGCCAAGATCAGGTCGGAAGGTACGAGCAGTACTTC. This sequence encodes CASSQDQVGRYEQYF. This rearrangement joins TRBV4-3 to TRBJ2-7; D is unresolved. This CDR3 region has 15 residues. V lost 0 bases, J lost 4 bases, and 13 bases lay in between. From germline, CDR1 is LGHNA and CDR2 YSLEER.

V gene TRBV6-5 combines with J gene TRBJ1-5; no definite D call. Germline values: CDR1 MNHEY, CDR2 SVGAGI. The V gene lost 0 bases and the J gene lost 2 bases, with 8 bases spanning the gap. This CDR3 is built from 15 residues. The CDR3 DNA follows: TGTGCCAGCAGTTACTCAGTGAGCGGCAATCAGCCCCAGCATTTT. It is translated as CASSYSVSGNQPQHF.

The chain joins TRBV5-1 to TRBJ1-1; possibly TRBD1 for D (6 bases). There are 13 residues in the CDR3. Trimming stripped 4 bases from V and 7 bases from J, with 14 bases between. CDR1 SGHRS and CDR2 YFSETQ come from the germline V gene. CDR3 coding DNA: TGCGCCAGCAGCGAGAGAGTGGACAGTGAAGCTTTCTTT. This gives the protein CASSERVDSEAFF.

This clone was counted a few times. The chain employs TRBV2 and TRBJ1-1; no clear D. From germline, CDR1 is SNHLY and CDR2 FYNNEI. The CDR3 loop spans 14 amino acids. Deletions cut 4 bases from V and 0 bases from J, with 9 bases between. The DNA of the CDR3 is TGTGCCAGCAGTGCGAGGCTTATGAACACTGAAGCTTTCTTT. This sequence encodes CASSARLMNTEAFF.

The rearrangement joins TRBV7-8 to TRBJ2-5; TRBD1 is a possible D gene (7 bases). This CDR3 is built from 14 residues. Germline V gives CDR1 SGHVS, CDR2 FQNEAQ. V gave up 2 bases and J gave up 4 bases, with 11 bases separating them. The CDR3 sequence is CASSLRGRGETQYF. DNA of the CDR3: TGTGCCAGCAGCTTAAGGGGGCGGGGAGAGACCCAGTACTTC.

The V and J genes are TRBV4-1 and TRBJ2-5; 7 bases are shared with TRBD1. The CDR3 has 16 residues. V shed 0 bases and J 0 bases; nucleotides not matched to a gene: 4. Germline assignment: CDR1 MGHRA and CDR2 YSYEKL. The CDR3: CASSQDPGTDQETQYF. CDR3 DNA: TGCGCCAGCAGCCAAGACCCCGGGACAGACCAAGAGACCCAGTACTTC.

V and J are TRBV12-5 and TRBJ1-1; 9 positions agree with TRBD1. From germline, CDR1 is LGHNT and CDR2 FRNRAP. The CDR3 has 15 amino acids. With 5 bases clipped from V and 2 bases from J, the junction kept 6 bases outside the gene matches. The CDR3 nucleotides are TGTGCTAGTGGTCGAGGGACAGGGACCAACACTGAAGCTTTCTTT. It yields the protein CASGRGTGTNTEAFF.

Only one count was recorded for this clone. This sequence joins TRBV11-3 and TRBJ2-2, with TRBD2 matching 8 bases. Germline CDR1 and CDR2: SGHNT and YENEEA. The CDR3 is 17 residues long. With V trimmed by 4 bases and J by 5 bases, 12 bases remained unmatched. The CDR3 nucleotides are TGTGCCAGCAGCTGGGGACTAGTGATGTTGGCTACCGGGGAGCTGTTTTTT. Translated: CASSWGLVMLATGELFF.

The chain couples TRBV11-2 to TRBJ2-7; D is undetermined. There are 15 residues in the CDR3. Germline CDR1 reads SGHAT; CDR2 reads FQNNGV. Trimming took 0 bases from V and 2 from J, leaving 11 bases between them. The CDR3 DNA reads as TGTGCCAGCAGCTTAGAACCAGGAAGAACCTACGAGCAGTACTTC. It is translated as CASSLEPGRTYEQYF.

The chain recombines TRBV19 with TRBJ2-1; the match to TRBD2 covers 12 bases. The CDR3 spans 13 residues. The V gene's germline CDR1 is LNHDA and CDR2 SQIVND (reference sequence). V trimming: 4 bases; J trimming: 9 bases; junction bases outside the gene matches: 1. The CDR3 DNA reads TGTGCCAGTAGTACTAGCGGGGGGGCTGAGCAGTTCTTC. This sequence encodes CASSTSGGAEQFF.

This CDR3 reads CASSRTGGASEKLFF. CDR3 DNA sequence: TGTGCCAGCAGTAGAACAGGGGGCGCATCGGAAAAACTGTTTTTT. The chain carries TRBV2 and TRBJ1-4; the match to TRBD1 covers 9 bases. From germline, CDR1 is SNHLY and CDR2 FYNNEI. V was pared by 5 bases and J by 8 bases, with 9 bases of the junction left unmatched. The CDR3 runs to 15 residues. Filled out from reference TRBV2 and TRBJ1-4, the complete variable domain reads EPEVTQTPSHQVTQMGQEVILRCVPISNHLYFYWYRQILGQKVEFLVSFYNNEISEKSEIFDDQFSVERPDGSNFTLKIRSTKLEDSAMYFCASSRTGGASEKLFFGSGTQLSVL.

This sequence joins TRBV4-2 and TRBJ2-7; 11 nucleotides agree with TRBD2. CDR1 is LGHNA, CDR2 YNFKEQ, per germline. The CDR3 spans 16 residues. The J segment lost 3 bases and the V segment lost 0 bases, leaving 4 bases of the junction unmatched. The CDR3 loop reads CASSQEFSGGDYEQYF. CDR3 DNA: TGTGCCAGCAGCCAAGAGTTTAGCGGGGGGGACTACGAGCAGTACTTC.

As DNA, the CDR3 is TGCAGCGTAATAAGACAGGGGAAGGATGGCACCGGGGAGCTGTTTTTT. Protein product: CSVIRQGKDGTGELFF. V and J are TRBV29-1 and TRBJ2-2; 8 nucleotides agree with TRBD1. Germline assignment: CDR1 SQVTM and CDR2 ANQGSEA. V gave up 6 bases and J gave up 4 bases; unmatched junction bases: 13. The CDR3 contains 16 residues.

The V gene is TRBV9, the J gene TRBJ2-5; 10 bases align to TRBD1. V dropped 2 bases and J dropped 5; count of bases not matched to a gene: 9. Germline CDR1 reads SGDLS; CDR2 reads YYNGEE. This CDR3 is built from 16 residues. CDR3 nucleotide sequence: TGTGCCAGCAGCGTTGGGGGACAGGGGATTGTTGAGACCCAGTACTTC. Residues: CASSVGGQGIVETQYF. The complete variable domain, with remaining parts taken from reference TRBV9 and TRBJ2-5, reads DSGVTQTPKHLITATGQRVTLRCSPRSGDLSVYWYQQSLDQGLQFLIQYYNGEERAKGNILERFSAQQFPDLHSELNLSSLELGDSALYFCASSVGGQGIVETQYFGPGTRLLVL.

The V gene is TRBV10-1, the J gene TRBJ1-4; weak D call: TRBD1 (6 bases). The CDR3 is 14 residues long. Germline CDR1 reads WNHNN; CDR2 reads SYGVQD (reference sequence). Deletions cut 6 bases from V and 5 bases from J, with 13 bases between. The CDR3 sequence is CASSSGETNEKLFF. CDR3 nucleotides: TGCGCCAGCAGCTCAGGGGAGACAAATGAAAAACTGTTTTTT.

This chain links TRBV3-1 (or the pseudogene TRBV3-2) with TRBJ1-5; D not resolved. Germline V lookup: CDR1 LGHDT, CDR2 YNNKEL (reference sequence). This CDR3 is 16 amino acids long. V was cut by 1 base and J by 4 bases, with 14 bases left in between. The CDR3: CASSQGNGEANQPQHF. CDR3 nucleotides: TGTGCCAGCAGCCAAGGGAATGGTGAGGCGAATCAGCCCCAGCATTTT.

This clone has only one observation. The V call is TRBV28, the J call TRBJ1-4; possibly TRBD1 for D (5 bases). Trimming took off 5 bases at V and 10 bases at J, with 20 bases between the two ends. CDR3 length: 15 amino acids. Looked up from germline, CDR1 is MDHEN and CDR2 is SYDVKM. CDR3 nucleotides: TGTGCCAGCAGTCCATCGACAGCCACAAGGTCAAAACTGTTTTTT. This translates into CASSPSTATRSKLFF.

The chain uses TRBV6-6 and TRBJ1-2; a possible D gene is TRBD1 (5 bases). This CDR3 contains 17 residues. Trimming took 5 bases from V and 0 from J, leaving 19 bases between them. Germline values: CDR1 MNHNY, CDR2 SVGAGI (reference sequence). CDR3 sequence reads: CASSPGLRRGSNYGYTF. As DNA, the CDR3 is TGTGCCAGCAGTCCGGGACTCAGGAGGGGCTCTAACTATGGCTACACCTTC.

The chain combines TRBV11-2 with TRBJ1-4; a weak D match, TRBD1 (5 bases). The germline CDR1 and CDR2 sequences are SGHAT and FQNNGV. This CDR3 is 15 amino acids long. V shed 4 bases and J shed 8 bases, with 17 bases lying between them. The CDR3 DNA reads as TGTGCCAGCAGCTCCAGGGCCCTGGGAACGGAAAAACTGTTTTTT. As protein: CASSSRALGTEKLFF.

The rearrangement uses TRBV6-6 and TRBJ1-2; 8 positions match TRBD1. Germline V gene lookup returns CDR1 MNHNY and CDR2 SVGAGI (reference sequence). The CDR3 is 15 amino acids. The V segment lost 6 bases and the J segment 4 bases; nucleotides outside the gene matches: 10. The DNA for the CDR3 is TGTGCCAGCAGCACCGAGGACAGGGCGCTCTATGGCTACACCTTC. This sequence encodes CASSTEDRALYGYTF.

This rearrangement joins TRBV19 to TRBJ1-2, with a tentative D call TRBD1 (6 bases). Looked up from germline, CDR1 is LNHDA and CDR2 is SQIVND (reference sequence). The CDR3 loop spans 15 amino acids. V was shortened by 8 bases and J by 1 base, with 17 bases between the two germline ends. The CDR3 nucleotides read TGTGCCAGTGTCCCCTCGGACAGAAGTAACTATGGCTACACCTTC. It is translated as CASVPSDRSNYGYTF.

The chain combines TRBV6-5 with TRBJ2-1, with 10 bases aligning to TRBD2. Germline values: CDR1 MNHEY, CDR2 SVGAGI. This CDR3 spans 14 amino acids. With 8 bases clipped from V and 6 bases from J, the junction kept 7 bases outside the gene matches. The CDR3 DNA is TGTGCCAGCGTCTCTAGCGGGGGTGTCAATGAGCAGTTCTTC. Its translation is CASVSSGGVNEQFF.

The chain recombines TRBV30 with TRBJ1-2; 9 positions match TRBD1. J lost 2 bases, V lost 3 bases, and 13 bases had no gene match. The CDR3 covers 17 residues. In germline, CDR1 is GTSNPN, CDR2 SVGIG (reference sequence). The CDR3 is CAWRPRTGAGTNYGYTF. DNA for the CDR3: TGTGCCTGGAGACCACGGACAGGGGCCGGGACGAACTATGGCTACACCTTC.

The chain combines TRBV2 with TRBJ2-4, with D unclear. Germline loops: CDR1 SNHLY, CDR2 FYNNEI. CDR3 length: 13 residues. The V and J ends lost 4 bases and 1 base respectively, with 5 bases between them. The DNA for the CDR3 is TGTGCCAGCAGTGCCGAGGCCAAAAACATTCAGTACTTC. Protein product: CASSAEAKNIQYF. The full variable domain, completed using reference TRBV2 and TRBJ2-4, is EPEVTQTPSHQVTQMGQEVILRCVPISNHLYFYWYRQILGQKVEFLVSFYNNEISEKSEIFDDQFSVERPDGSNFTLKIRSTKLEDSAMYFCASSAEAKNIQYFGAGTRLSVL.

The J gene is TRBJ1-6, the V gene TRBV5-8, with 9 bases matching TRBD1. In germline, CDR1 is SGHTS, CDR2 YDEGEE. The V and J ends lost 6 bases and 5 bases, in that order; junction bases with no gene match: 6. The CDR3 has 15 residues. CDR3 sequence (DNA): TGTGCCAGCAAATACCGGGACAGGGATAATTCACCCCTCCACTTT. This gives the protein CASKYRDRDNSPLHF.

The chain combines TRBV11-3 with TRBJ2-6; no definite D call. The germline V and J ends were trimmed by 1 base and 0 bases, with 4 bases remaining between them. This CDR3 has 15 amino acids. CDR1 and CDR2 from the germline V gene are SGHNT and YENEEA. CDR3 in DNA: TGTGCCAGCAGCTTAGGTAGCTCTGGGGCCAACGTCCTGACTTTC. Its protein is CASSLGSSGANVLTF.

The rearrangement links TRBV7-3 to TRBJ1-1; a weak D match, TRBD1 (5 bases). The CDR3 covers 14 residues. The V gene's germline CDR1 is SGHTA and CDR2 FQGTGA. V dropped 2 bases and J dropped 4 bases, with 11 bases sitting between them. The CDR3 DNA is TGTGCCAGCAGCTTAGGGGCAGGGCCCACTGAAGCTTTCTTT. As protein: CASSLGAGPTEAFF. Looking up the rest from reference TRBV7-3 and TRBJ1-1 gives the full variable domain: GAGVSQTPSNKVTEKGKYVELRCDPISGHTALYWYRQSLGQGPEFLIYFQGTGAADDSGLPNDRFFAVRPEGSVSTLKIQRTERGDSAVYLCASSLGAGPTEAFFGQGTRLTVV.

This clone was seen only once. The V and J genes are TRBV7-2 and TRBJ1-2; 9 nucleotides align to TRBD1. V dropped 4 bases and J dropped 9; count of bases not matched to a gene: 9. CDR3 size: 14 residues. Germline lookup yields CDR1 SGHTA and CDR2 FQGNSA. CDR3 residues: CASSSTDRGKRYTF. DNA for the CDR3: TGTGCCAGCAGCTCGACGGACAGGGGCAAACGCTACACCTTC.